This TCR beta chain was sequenced for a study of CD8 T cells in Susac syndrome. Study-level points and caveats: The study conceded that its TCR sequencing and HLA analysis involved relatively few individuals.

Deletions cut 4 bases from V and 5 bases from J, with 17 bases between. Germline CDR1 SEHNR, CDR2 FQNEAQ (reference sequence). The CDR3 runs 15 residues. With random hexamers, reverse transcription was performed on about 0.5 to 1 ug of RNA. A multiplex approach, immunoSEQ multiplex PCR, amplified TCR beta CDR3 across 54 Vbeta and 13 Jbeta. A single record per CDR3 protein comes from TCRdb applying MiXCR to the immunoSEQ multiplex PCR reads. The sample has fewer than 300,000 distinct CDR3 sequences, 70% to 90% seen once. Notes on this clonotype: Its target is not known.

The multiple sclerosis control cohort comprised treatment-naive individuals presenting with stable or active relapsing-remitting disease. The chain joins TRBV7-9 to TRBJ2-5; D ambiguous. Sequenced input: CD8+ T cells from PBMCs. The TCR was taken from a human donor with multiple sclerosis. CDR3 coding DNA: TGTGCCAGCAGCTCCCTTAGACCTCCTCGGGAGACCCAGTACTTC. Translated, it gives CASSSLRPPRETQYF.